The TCR beta chain under discussion was sequenced for a study of blood T cell repertoires in COVID-19. On the study more broadly: Sites across the United States, Italy and Spain contributed samples from acute and convalescent COVID-19. From T cells, B-cell-depleted T cells, or PBMCs came the material, which was cDNA or gDNA.

As originally analysed: From reference gene primer amplification, estimates of nucleated cell counts were derived. Sequenced by immunoSEQ multiplex PCR; TCRdb stores in-frame clones only, minus some. Clone size and V and J calls were adopted from that table, with D and trimming inferred from the DNA. The table includes about 250,000 clones, about four fifths detected once. The CDR3 spans 13 residues. Germline CDR1 MNHEY, CDR2 SVGAGI. The V end lost 0 bases, the J end lost 9 bases, and 11 bases lay between the germline ends. The sequencing sample was made of peripheral blood. V is TRBV6-5 and J is TRBJ1-1, with D perhaps TRBD1 (5 bases). The origin of this receptor is a man aged 45 to 65 with acute or convalescent COVID-19. The CDR3 region is CASSYSPGSKAFF. The CDR3 bases are TGTGCCAGCAGTTACTCGCCAGGGTCAAAAGCTTTCTTT.